What follows are 28 T cell receptor beta chains derived from one specimen sequenced in a study of early T cells in non-severe SARS-CoV-2 infection. TCRdb itself ran the 5' RACE reads through MiXCR, one entry per CDR3 protein. The repertoire holds more than 30,000 distinct CDR3 sequences, with 5% to 6.5% as singletons. The sequenced sample was whole blood. These receptors all stem from an adult who was a healthcare worker with PCR-confirmed SARS-CoV-2 infection or an uninfected control (not recorded which).

There are many counts of this clonotype. The chain couples TRBV21-1 to TRBJ1-1; TRBD1 is taken as the D call from the table, unchecked against the DNA. TRBV21-1 is labeled a pseudogene. This CDR3 is built from 20 residues. The CDR3 loop reads CASSPPRQGGESYLNTEAFF. CDR3 sequence (DNA): TGTGCCAGCAGTCCGCCCCGGCAAGGGGGCGAATCCTACCTGAACACTGAAGCTTTCTTT.

This clonotype was counted at least ten times. The chain combines TRBV6-5 with TRBJ2-7, with 9 bases aligning to TRBD1. The CDR3 runs to 16 residues. Looked up from germline, CDR1 is MNHEY and CDR2 is SVGAGI. V lost 6 bases to trimming and J lost 0 bases; unmatched junction nucleotides: 9. Here the CDR3 DNA reads TGTGCCAGCAGGGGAACGACAGGGGGAAGCTCCTACGAGCAGTACTTC. This gives the protein CASRGTTGGSSYEQYF.

This clonotype showed up many times. The genes are TRBV12-5 and TRBJ2-7; D not certain. The germline CDR1 and CDR2 sequences are LGHNT and FRNRAP. The CDR3 runs to 11 residues. V lost 5 bases and J 7 bases, leaving 9 bases between the germline ends. The CDR3 reads CASGRDDEQYF. The CDR3 DNA follows: TGTGCTAGTGGTCGCGACGATGAGCAGTACTTC.

This clonotype was seen at least ten times. The rearrangement joins TRBV10-3 to TRBJ2-3; either TRBD1 or TRBD2 may supply D (5 bases each). Germline V gene sequence: CDR1 ENHRY, CDR2 SYGVKD. V gave up 4 bases and J gave up 0 bases, with 11 bases separating them. CDR3 length equals 15 residues. Here the CDR3 DNA reads TGTGCCATCAGTGGTACGGGGCTGAGCACAGATACGCAGTATTTT. This translates into CAISGTGLSTDTQYF.

CDR3 coding DNA: TGTGCCAGCAGTTCCCGGGGGGGTGGGGTCACTGAAGCTTTCTTT. Translation: CASSSRGGGVTEAFF. The rearrangement uses TRBV12-3 or TRBV12-4 and TRBJ1-1, with D possibly being TRBD1 (5 bases). Between the trimmed V and J ends, which lost 4 bases and 4 bases, there was a span of 16 bases. The CDR3 spans 15 residues.

The CDR3 loop reads CASSWGTETQYF. In DNA, the CDR3 is TGTGCCAGCAGTTGGGGGACGGAGACCCAGTACTTC. The rearrangement links TRBV12-3 or TRBV12-4 to TRBJ2-5, with D tentatively TRBD1 or TRBD2 (5 bases each). V lost 4 bases to trimming and J lost 5 bases, with 8 bases between them. There are 12 residues in the CDR3.

This clonotype appeared many times. The rearrangement links TRBV6-4 to TRBJ2-1, with 13 bases that match TRBD2. The CDR3 runs to 15 residues. Losses at the gene ends were 2 bases for V and 6 bases for J; bases not matched to a gene: 1. Germline lookup yields CDR1 MRHNA and CDR2 SNTAGT. The CDR3 is CASSDGTSGVNEQFF. CDR3 nucleotide sequence: TGTGCCAGCAGTGACGGGACTAGCGGGGTCAATGAGCAGTTCTTC.

The rearrangement links TRBV11-2 to TRBJ2-7, with 8 bases lining up with TRBD1. The V gene's germline CDR1 is SGHAT and CDR2 FQNNGV. After removal of 4 bases from V and 5 bases from J, the junction contained 4 bases not matched to a gene. The CDR3 is 13 residues long. CDR3 sequence: CASSSLDRDEQYF. The CDR3 bases are TGTGCCAGCAGCTCCCTGGACAGGGACGAGCAGTACTTC.

In its sample, this clonotype ranks as medium-sized. This chain connects TRBV20-1 to TRBJ2-3; the match to TRBD2 covers 8 bases. Germline CDR1 and CDR2: DFQATT and SNEGSKA (reference sequence). The CDR3 totals 16 residues. The J segment lost 0 bases and the V segment lost 0 bases, leaving 5 bases of the junction unmatched. The CDR3 DNA reads as TGCAGTGCTAGAGATCTCTTAGCGGGAAGCACAGATACGCAGTATTTT. It specifies CSARDLLAGSTDTQYF.

The table lists this clonotype with many counts. Here the CDR3 DNA reads TGCAGTGCCTCACGCACAGATACGCAGTATTTT. Protein: CSASRTDTQYF. The chain couples TRBV20-1 to TRBJ2-3; D is uncertain. Germline V lookup: CDR1 DFQATT, CDR2 SNEGSKA (reference sequence). Trimming pared 6 bases from V and 1 base from J, leaving 5 bases between. This CDR3 comprises 11 residues.

The chain uses TRBV18 and TRBJ1-4, with D possibly being TRBD1 (6 bases). Germline CDR1 reads KGHSH; CDR2 reads LQKENI. CDR3 size: 14 residues. Trimming removed 2 bases at V and 5 bases at J, with 9 bases between. CDR3 in amino acids: CASSPGRGNEKLFF. CDR3 DNA: TGTGCCAGCTCACCAGGAAGGGGGAATGAAAAACTGTTTTTT.

This clonotype has more than one count but fewer than ten. The chain couples TRBV6-5 to TRBJ1-1; 8 positions agree with TRBD1. The CDR3 is 14 amino acids. With 2 bases clipped from V and 4 bases from J, the junction kept 3 bases outside the gene matches. In germline, CDR1 is MNHEY, CDR2 SVGAGI. The CDR3 is CASSYTTGGTEAFF. The CDR3 DNA is TGTGCCAGCAGTTACACTACAGGGGGCACTGAAGCTTTCTTT.

This clonotype was detected ten times or more. The rearrangement joins TRBV7-8 to TRBJ2-1, with 11 bases aligning to TRBD2. The germline CDR1 and CDR2 sequences are SGHVS and FQNEAQ. Trimming cost V 2 bases and J 4 bases; bases outside gene matches: 4. CDR3 size: 16 residues. This CDR3 is CASSLRTSGRYNEQFF. The CDR3, as DNA: TGTGCCAGCAGCTTAAGGACTAGCGGGCGTTACAATGAGCAGTTCTTC.

V and J are TRBV28 and TRBJ1-2, with D unclear. This CDR3 is 13 amino acids long. The germline V gene has CDR1 MDHEN and CDR2 SYDVKM. Trimming pared 8 bases from V and 4 bases from J, leaving 14 bases between. The CDR3 nucleotides read TGTGCCAGCCTCGCTACCTCCCCCTATGGCTACACCTTC. Amino acids: CASLATSPYGYTF.

This clonotype showed up many times. The J gene is TRBJ2-2, the V gene TRBV3-1, with 8 bases fitting TRBD1. J was trimmed by 6 bases and V by 6 bases; bases with no gene match: 12. Germline CDR1 is LGHDT and CDR2 is YNNKEL (reference sequence). The CDR3 covers 16 residues. Written as DNA, the CDR3 is TGTGCCAGCAGTTCTACAGGGGGGAAAGAAGCCGGGGAGCTGTTTTTT. The encoded protein is CASSSTGGKEAGELFF.

This clonotype was seen repeatedly, ten times or more. The chain is built from TRBV5-1 and TRBJ2-1; TRBD2 is a possible D gene (6 bases). The germline V gene encodes CDR1 SGHRS and CDR2 YFSETQ. CDR3 size: 15 residues. V dropped 0 bases and J dropped 2 bases, with 9 bases sitting between them. The CDR3 nucleotides are TGCGCCAGCAGCTTGGGACTAGGAACCTACAATGAGCAGTTCTTC. Residues: CASSLGLGTYNEQFF.

This clonotype was found many times. The chain employs TRBV27 and TRBJ2-7; TRBD2 aligns across 13 bases. J was trimmed by 2 bases and V by 6 bases; bases with no gene match: 10. The CDR3 runs to 17 residues. CDR1 MNHEY and CDR2 SMNVEV come from the germline V gene (reference sequence). The CDR3 reads CASRLRPTSGRAYEQYF. CDR3 nucleotide sequence: TGTGCCAGCAGACTCCGGCCCACTAGCGGGAGGGCCTACGAGCAGTACTTC.

As regards this clonotype: This sequence may be a read error, since a much larger clone differs from it by one base. The chain joins TRBV7-9 to TRBJ1-1; D is undetermined. The CDR3 sequence is 13 residues long. CDR1 and CDR2 from the germline V gene are SEHNR and FQNEAQ (reference sequence). V was pared by 0 bases and J by 6 bases, with 8 bases between. Written as DNA, the CDR3 is TGTGCCAGCAGCTTAGCTTATGGCTCTGAAGCTTTCTTT. This translates into CASSLAYGSEAFF.

This clonotype showed up many times. CDR3 bases: TGTGCCATCAGTATGGACACTAACTATGGCTACACCTTC. It is translated as CAISMDTNYGYTF. The rearrangement joins TRBV10-3 to TRBJ1-2; D perhaps matches TRBD1 (5 bases). This CDR3 spans 13 amino acids. Deletions cut 5 bases from V and 0 bases from J, with 7 bases between. The germline CDR1 and CDR2 sequences are ENHRY and SYGVKD.

This clonotype showed up many times. The genes are TRBV18 and TRBJ2-1; D ambiguous. V dropped 0 bases and J dropped 4 bases, with 4 bases sitting between them. Germline loops: CDR1 KGHSH, CDR2 LQKENI. This CDR3 comprises 13 residues. The CDR3 loop reads CASSPPKYNEQFF. CDR3 nucleotide sequence: TGTGCCAGCTCACCACCGAAATACAATGAGCAGTTCTTC.

CDR3 sequence reads: CASSPPQGKTEKLFF. CDR3 sequence (DNA): TGTGCCAGCTCACCACCCCAGGGAAAGACTGAAAAACTGTTTTTT. V and J are TRBV18 and TRBJ1-4; D possibly corresponds to TRBD1 (5 bases). From germline, CDR1 is KGHSH and CDR2 LQKENI. The ends were cut back, 0 bases at V and 7 bases at J, with 12 bases in the middle. The CDR3 has 15 residues. Together with reference TRBV18 and TRBJ1-4, the CDR3 gives the full variable domain: NAGVMQNPRHLVRRRGQEARLRCSPMKGHSHVYWYRQLPEEGLKFMVYLQKENIIDESGMPKERFSAEFPKEGPSILRIQQVVRGDSAAYFCASSPPQGKTEKLFFGSGTQLSVL.

This clonotype was observed a few times. The genes are TRBV6-5 and TRBJ1-2; 8 bases line up with TRBD1. V dropped 5 bases and J dropped 4; count of bases not matched to a gene: 18. The CDR3 is 18 amino acids. Germline V lookup: CDR1 MNHEY, CDR2 SVGAGI. The CDR3 is CASSDTLPGSTGAYGYTF. In DNA, the CDR3 is TGTGCCAGCAGTGACACTTTGCCCGGCTCGACAGGGGCCTATGGCTACACCTTC.

There are a few counts of this clonotype. The rearrangement joins TRBV3-1 to TRBJ1-5; 7 nucleotides align to TRBD1. This CDR3 is 14 amino acids long. The V gene's germline CDR1 is LGHDT and CDR2 YNNKEL (reference sequence). V shed 3 bases and J 6 bases; nucleotides not matched to a gene: 5. Here the CDR3 reads CASSQTGRSQPQHF. CDR3 nucleotide sequence: TGTGCCAGCAGCCAGACAGGGAGGAGTCAGCCCCAGCATTTT.

V usage is TRBV11-2 and J usage is TRBJ2-5; D unresolved. CDR1 SGHAT and CDR2 FQNNGV come from the germline V gene. The CDR3 is 14 amino acids. Trimming pared 2 bases from V and 5 bases from J, leaving 12 bases between. The CDR3 nucleotides are TGTGCCAGCAGCTTATGGAACCGCGGTGAGACCCAGTACTTC. Its protein is CASSLWNRGETQYF.

This clonotype appeared many times. The chain links TRBV28 to TRBJ2-1; TRBD2 aligns across 11 bases. V lost 7 bases and J lost 4; bases outside the gene matches: 3. Germline CDR1 reads MDHEN; CDR2 reads SYDVKM. The CDR3 loop spans 14 amino acids. CDR3 sequence: CASIGTSGYNEQFF. The CDR3 DNA is TGTGCCAGCATAGGGACTAGCGGATACAATGAGCAGTTCTTC.

This clonotype was observed at least ten times. V and J are TRBV30 and TRBJ1-4; 8 bases are a match to TRBD1. Unmatched junction bases numbered 7, after V lost 5 bases and J lost 8 bases. The CDR3 spans 13 residues. The V gene's germline CDR1 is GTSNPN and CDR2 SVGIG (reference sequence). CDR3 sequence reads: CAWDRTGKEKLFF. The CDR3 DNA follows: TGTGCCTGGGATAGGACAGGGAAAGAAAAACTGTTTTTT.

This clonotype was recorded at least ten times. The chain links TRBV12-3 or TRBV12-4 to TRBJ2-1; no clear D gene. This CDR3 is 16 amino acids long. The V end lost 3 bases, the J end lost 0 bases, and 12 bases lay between the germline ends. The DNA for the CDR3 is TGTGCCAGCAGTTTCCGGCGGAACCGCTCCTACAATGAGCAGTTCTTC. This translates into CASSFRRNRSYNEQFF.

The V gene is TRBV3-1, the J gene TRBJ2-6; D not certain. There are 14 residues in the CDR3. V lost 7 bases and J 2 bases, leaving 9 bases between the germline ends. Germline loops: CDR1 LGHDT, CDR2 YNNKEL (reference sequence). CDR3 bases: TGTGCCAGCACCTTGTTGGCTGGGGCCAACGTCCTGACTTTC. Translated: CASTLLAGANVLTF. The full variable domain, its missing parts supplied by reference TRBV3-1 and TRBJ2-6, is DTAVSQTPKYLVTQMGNDKSIKCEQNLGHDTMYWYKQDSKKFLKIMFSYNNKELIINETVPNRFSPKSPDKAHLNLHINSLELGDSAVYFCASTLLAGANVLTFGAGSRLTVL.